This is a list of T cell receptor beta chains from one sample in a study of OX40 agonist ivuxolimab in advanced cancers. Sequencing used immunoSEQ multiplex PCR; TCRdb keeps in-frame clones, though not all of them. The sample lists 70,000 to 90,000 clones, more than 65% occurring once. The material was CD4+ or CD8+ T cells sorted from blood, obtained in a trial of the OX40 agonist ivuxolimab. These receptors all come from an adult with an advanced solid tumor such as melanoma, head and neck, liver or kidney cancer. Both conserved end residues are part of each CDR3. Each record gives: V gene, CDR3 length, clone size, D gene, J gene, CDR3 protein, CDR3 DNA. The D gene is left open where the match is weak. Expanded clones get a size class; other rows say once, few or many, or leave the size out.

TRBV6-5	14	few	TRBD1	TRBJ1-2	CASSRTGDNYGYTF	TGTGCCAGCAGTCGGACAGGGGATAACTATGGCTACACCTTC
TRBV19	15	NA	NA	TRBJ1-2	CASSIDRRGYVGYTF	TGTGCCAGTAGTATAGATCGGCGGGGGTACGTTGGCTACACCTTC
TRBV5-6	16	once	TRBD1	TRBJ1-4	CASSLSWQGGLGRLFF	TGTGCCAGCAGCTTGAGCTGGCAGGGGGGACTCGGAAGACTGTTTTTT
TRBV5-1	14	NA	NA	TRBJ2-5	CASSWGGLKETQYF	TGCGCCAGCAGCTGGGGGGGCCTAAAAGAGACCCAGTACTTC
TRBV30	14	NA	NA	TRBJ1-2	CAWSVLGGNYGYTF	TGTGCCTGGAGTGTACTCGGGGGCAACTATGGCTACACCTTC
TRBV6-1	13	NA	NA	TRBJ1-1	CASSVRGGTEAFF	TGTGCCAGCAGTGTGCGGGGTGGCACTGAAGCTTTCTTT
TRBV6-1	14	NA	TRBD2	TRBJ2-3	CASTSGGDTDTQYF	TGTGCCAGCACTAGCGGGGGGGACACAGATACGCAGTATTTT
TRBV13	14	NA	NA	TRBJ2-3	CASSLAATEDTQYF	TGTGCCAGCAGCTTAGCGGCGACAGAAGATACGCAGTATTTT
TRBV5-1	14	NA	NA	TRBJ2-7	CASSLANGGREQYF	TGCGCCAGCAGCTTGGCCAACGGGGGGCGCGAGCAGTACTTC
TRBV4-2	14	NA	NA	TRBJ2-7	CASSQDLGSGEQYF	TGTGCCAGCAGCCAAGATCTGGGGTCCGGCGAGCAGTACTTC